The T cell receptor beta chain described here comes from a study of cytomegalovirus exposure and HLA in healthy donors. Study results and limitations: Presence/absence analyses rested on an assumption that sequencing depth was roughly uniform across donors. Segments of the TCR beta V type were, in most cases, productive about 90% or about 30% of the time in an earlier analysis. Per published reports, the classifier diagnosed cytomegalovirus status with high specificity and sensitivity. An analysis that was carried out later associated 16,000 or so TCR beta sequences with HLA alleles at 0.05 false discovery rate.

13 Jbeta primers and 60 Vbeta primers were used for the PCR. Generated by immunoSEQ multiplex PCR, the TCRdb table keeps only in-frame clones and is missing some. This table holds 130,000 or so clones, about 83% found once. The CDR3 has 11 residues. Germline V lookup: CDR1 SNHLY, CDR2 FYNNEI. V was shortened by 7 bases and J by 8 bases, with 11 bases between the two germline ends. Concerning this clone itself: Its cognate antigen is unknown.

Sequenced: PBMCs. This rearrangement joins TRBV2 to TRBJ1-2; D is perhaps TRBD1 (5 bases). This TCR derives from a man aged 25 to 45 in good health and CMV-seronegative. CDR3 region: CASNKGQGYTF. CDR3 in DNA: TGTGCCAGCAATAAGGGGCAGGGCTACACCTTC.